Listed below are T cell receptor beta chains from one sample, sequenced in a study of blood T cell repertoires in COVID-19. Only in-frame clones appear in the TCRdb table, and some are missing; sequencing was by immunoSEQ multiplex PCR. The profile shows 150,000 to 200,000 clones, less than 90% of them singletons. Sequenced: PBMCs or T cells enriched from blood (not recorded which). The receptors were gathered from a woman aged 45-59 years who had recovered from COVID-19. Both conserved end residues are part of each CDR3.

TRBJ1-1 TRBV7-2 CASSPSFDRSEAFF
TRBJ2-3 TRBV29-1 CSVEWGGTDTQYF
TRBJ2-2 TRBV2 CASTGTSGSGELFF
TRBJ2-1 TRBV4-2 CASSQVLAGMNEQFF
TRBJ1-6 TRBV28 CASSFPFQDNSPLHF
TRBJ2-7 TRBV4-1 CASSRSTSGRQSYEQYF
TRBJ1-4 TRBV28 CASSPRQAKDEKLFF
TRBJ2-7 TRBV28 CASSRQQPPYEQYF
TRBJ1-1 TRBV18 CASSPSYTEAFF
TRBJ2-4 TRBV2 CASSALEFSKNIQYF
TRBJ1-1 TRBV5-1 CASRSGGPNTEAFF
TRBJ1-3 TRBV15 CATSRDRAIGNTIYF
TRBJ2-3 TRBV19 CASRGLADPRDTQYF
TRBJ1-3 TRBV7-2 CASSLGSGRLGNTIYF
TRBJ2-5 TRBV7-3 CASSLGPLGRGGETQYF
TRBJ1-3 TRBV19 CASSIEDRGGNTIYF
TRBJ2-7 TRBV2 CASSRGFPYEQYF
TRBJ2-2 TRBV19 CASRVRIPNTGELFF
TRBJ1-3 TRBV11-3 CASSGPGTGKNTIYF
TRBJ2-1 TRBV27 CASSLSPPTGFNYNEQFF
TRBJ1-1 TRBV5-1 CASSFDRGLNTEAFF
TRBJ1-5 TRBV19 CASNQGLQPQHF
TRBJ1-2 TRBV2 CASTGLRGQNYGYTF
TRBJ2-4 TRBV18 CASSPQGAQNIQYF
TRBJ1-6 TRBV7-3 CASSLRSQGNSPLHF
TRBJ2-1 TRBV6-1 CASSEQYNEQFF
TRBJ1-1 TRBV28 CASRTQGAWAFF
TRBJ1-1 TRBV18 CASARTGTGAQMNTEAFF
TRBJ2-5 TRBV18 CASSPNNQETQYF
TRBJ2-7 TRBV6-5 CASGSGPGDLYEQYF
TRBJ1-6 TRBV6-2/TRBV6-3 CASSYSYYPGQSSDSPLHF
TRBJ2-7 TRBV30 CAWRATGAYEQYF
TRBJ1-4 TRBV3-1/TRBV3-2 CASSPSGRSEKLFF
TRBJ2-2 TRBV9 CASSVEGVSNTGELFF
TRBJ1-2 TRBV5-1 CASRGGGDGYTF
TRBJ2-7 TRBV12-5 CASGLGAGGPHEQYF
TRBJ2-5 TRBV27 CASSLYGSSETQYF
TRBJ1-1 TRBV18 CASSPQDGWRTEAFF
TRBJ1-4 TRBV9 CASSATGGAGEKLFF
TRBJ2-2 TRBV7-9 CASKQDANTGELFF
TRBJ2-3 TRBV3-1/TRBV3-2 CASSQRQGTDTQYF
TRBJ2-2 TRBV7-7 CASSPQGSKNTGELFF
TRBJ2-1 TRBV12-5 CASVLGTSGYNEQFF
TRBJ2-1 TRBV14 CASSSRQGLAGDPYNEQFF